This is a list of T cell receptor beta chains from one sample in a study of cytotoxic CD8 clonotypes in ibrutinib-treated CLL. Sequencing used immunoSEQ multiplex PCR; TCRdb keeps in-frame clones, though not all of them. The sample carries some 200,000 clones, about 75% recorded once. This specimen consisted of PBMCs, obtained after 12 months of ibrutinib treatment. The receptors were gathered from a human donor with chronic lymphocytic leukemia. Both conserved end residues are part of each CDR3. Each record gives: D gene, clone size, J gene, V gene, CDR3 DNA, CDR3 protein. The D gene is left open where the match is weak. A clone size is listed for some rows: how often the clone was seen (once, few, many), or a class if it is expanded.

D: -
size: -
J: TRBJ2-7
V: TRBV7-6
DNA: TGTGCCAGCAGCCGGGGCAATGCAGGCGAGCAGTACTTC
CDR3: CASSRGNAGEQYF

D: -
size: -
J: TRBJ2-3
V: TRBV15
DNA: TGTGCCACCAGCAGTCAGCGCCCGAGCACAGATACGCAGTATTTT
CDR3: CATSSQRPSTDTQYF

D: TRBD2
size: -
J: TRBJ2-3
V: TRBV9
DNA: TGTGCCAGCAGCCCGCGCGGGACTAGCGGGAGGGCGGCAGATACGCAGTATTTT
CDR3: CASSPRGTSGRAADTQYF

D: TRBD1
size: -
J: TRBJ1-4
V: TRBV30
DNA: TGTGCCTGGGCAGGACAGGGACCTGAAAAACTGTTTTTT
CDR3: CAWAGQGPEKLFF

D: -
size: -
J: TRBJ1-1
V: TRBV15
DNA: TGTGCCACCAGCAGAGATGAAGTCCGAGAAGCTTTCTTT
CDR3: CATSRDEVREAFF

D: -
size: -
J: TRBJ1-1
V: TRBV7-3
DNA: TGTGCCAGCAGCCCCCGGGGTGGGGTGGGGAGCACTGAAGCTTTCTTT
CDR3: CASSPRGGVGSTEAFF

D: TRBD2
size: -
J: TRBJ2-2
V: TRBV5-4
DNA: TGTGCCAGCAGCCATACATCCCAGCGGGGGACCGGGGAGCTGTTTTTT
CDR3: CASSHTSQRGTGELFF

D: TRBD2
size: -
J: TRBJ2-1
V: TRBV10-3
DNA: TGTGCCATCAGTTTCTCAATAGCGGGGAGGTCGGATGAGCAGTTCTTC
CDR3: CAISFSIAGRSDEQFF

D: -
size: -
J: TRBJ2-3
V: TRBV11-2
DNA: TGTGCCAGCAGCTTAAGGGTACAGAAGGCAGATACGCAGTATTTT
CDR3: CASSLRVQKADTQYF

D: TRBD1
size: once
J: TRBJ1-4
V: TRBV18
DNA: TGTGCCAGCTCACCAAACGACAGGGGTAGTGAAAAACTGTTTTTT
CDR3: CASSPNDRGSEKLFF